This TCR beta chain was identified in a study of T cells after somatic rescue of genetic block. The CDR3 length is 14 residues. Trimming cost V 4 bases and J 4 bases; bases outside gene matches: 3. Germline CDR1 and CDR2: MNHNS and SASEGT. Sequencing used immunoSEQ multiplex PCR; TCRdb keeps in-frame clones, though not all of them. The sample holds 85,000 to 90,000 clones, 85% to 90% seen once. The specimen sequenced was peripheral blood mononuclear cells (PBMCs). J is TRBJ2-2 and V is TRBV6-1; 7 bases are a match to TRBD2. The sequence was collected from a woman aged 18-29 years. Written as DNA, the CDR3 is TGTGCCAGCAGTGTCCGGGGGGTCACCGGGGAGCTGTTTTTT. Amino acid sequence: CASSVRGVTGELFF.